The 6 T cell receptor beta chains below were found in one sample sequenced in a study of T-cell reconstitution after alpha-beta-depleted transplantation in children. Unique molecular identifiers were used in preparing the TCRbeta library. TCRdb fed the PCR reads into MiXCR, producing one record per CDR3 protein. Counted here are about 1,000,000 distinct CDR3 sequences, about 26% occurring once; the ten biggest clones make up under 30%. This material consisted of PBMCs, mostly from graft donor cells, taken 360 days after TCRalphabeta/CD19-depleted stem cell transplant. These receptors were taken from a boy younger than two who had a stem cell transplant for SCID, so the T cells may come from the graft donor.

The V call is TRBV7-7, the J call TRBJ2-7; the match to TRBD1 covers 7 bases. The CDR3 contains 14 residues. J was trimmed by 5 bases and V by 4 bases; bases with no gene match: 8. Germline V CDR1 and CDR2: SSHAT, FNYEAQ (reference sequence). The CDR3 nucleotides read TGTGCCAGCAGCTCCCGGGACAGACCCCACGAGCAGTACTTC. Protein sequence: CASSSRDRPHEQYF.

The V call is TRBV12-3 or TRBV12-4, the J call TRBJ1-2; TRBD1 matches 11 bases. With V trimmed by 7 bases and J by 2 bases, 9 bases remained unmatched. This CDR3 is built from 16 residues. CDR3 DNA sequence: TGTGCCAGCAATCCCACCCGGGACAGGGGGAACTATGGCTACACCTTC. Its protein product is CASNPTRDRGNYGYTF.

As to this clonotype: One end of the junction fails to match germline, which may point to a read error. This chain links TRBV20-1 with TRBJ1-4, with D possibly TRBD1 on 6 matching bases. The CDR3 spans 16 residues. CDR1 and CDR2 (germline): DFQATT, SNEGSKA (reference sequence). This CDR3 is CCARDPTGPLVGKLFF. In nucleotides, the CDR3 is TGCTGTGCTAGAGATCCGACAGGCCCATTGGTTGGGAAACTGTTTTTT.

V and J are TRBV12-3 or TRBV12-4 and TRBJ2-2; D unclear. V shed 3 bases and J shed 3 bases, with 11 bases lying between them. CDR3 length equals 15 residues. DNA of the CDR3: TGTGCCAGCAGTTTCTGGCTAGGCTACACCGGGGAGCTGTTTTTT. It translates to CASSFWLGYTGELFF.

The rearrangement links TRBV5-1 to TRBJ2-7; TRBD2 might be the D (6 bases). The CDR3 length is 14 residues. V lost 0 bases and J 3 bases, leaving 10 bases between the germline ends. The germline V gene encodes CDR1 SGHRS and CDR2 YFSETQ. The CDR3 here is CASSLAREDYEQYF. The CDR3 nucleotides read TGCGCCAGCAGCTTGGCCAGGGAGGACTACGAGCAGTACTTC. Filled out from reference TRBV5-1 and TRBJ2-7, the complete variable domain reads KAGVTQTPRYLIKTRGQQVTLSCSPISGHRSVSWYQQTPGQGLQFLFEYFSETQRNKGNFPGRFSGRQFSNSRSEMNVSTLELGDSALYLCASSLAREDYEQYFGPGTRLTVT.

V gene TRBV3-1 combines with J gene TRBJ1-1; 9 bases map to TRBD1. J lost 4 bases, V lost 4 bases, and 7 bases had no gene match. Looked up from germline, CDR1 is LGHDT and CDR2 is YNNKEL (reference sequence). This CDR3 is built from 15 residues. The CDR3 region has the DNA TGTGCCAGCAGCCGCAGACAGGGGGGGGCCACTGAAGCTTTCTTT. It yields the protein CASSRRQGGATEAFF.